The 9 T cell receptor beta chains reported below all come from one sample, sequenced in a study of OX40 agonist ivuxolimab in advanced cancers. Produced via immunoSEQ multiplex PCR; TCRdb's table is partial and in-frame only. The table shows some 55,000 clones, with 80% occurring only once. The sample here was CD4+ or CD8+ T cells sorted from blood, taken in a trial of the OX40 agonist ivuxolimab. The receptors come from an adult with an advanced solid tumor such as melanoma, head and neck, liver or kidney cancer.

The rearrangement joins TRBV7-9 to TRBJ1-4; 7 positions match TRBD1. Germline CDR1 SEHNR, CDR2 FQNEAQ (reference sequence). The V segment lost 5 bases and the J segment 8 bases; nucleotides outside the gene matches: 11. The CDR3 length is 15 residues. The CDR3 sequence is CASSRDDRVFEKLFF. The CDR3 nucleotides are TGTGCCAGCAGCCGCGATGACAGGGTATTCGAAAAACTGTTTTTT.

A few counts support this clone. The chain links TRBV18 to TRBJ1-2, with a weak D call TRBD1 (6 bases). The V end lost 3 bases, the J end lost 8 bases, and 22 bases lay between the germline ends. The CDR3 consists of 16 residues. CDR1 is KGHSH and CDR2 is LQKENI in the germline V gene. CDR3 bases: TGTGCCAGCTCACCTTCCGGAGGTTTGGGACATGGCGGCTACACCTTC. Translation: CASSPSGGLGHGGYTF.

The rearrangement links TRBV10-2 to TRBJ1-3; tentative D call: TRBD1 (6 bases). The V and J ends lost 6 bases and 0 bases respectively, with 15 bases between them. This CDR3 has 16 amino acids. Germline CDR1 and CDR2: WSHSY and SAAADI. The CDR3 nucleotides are TGCGCCAGCAGAGTAAACAGGGACTTCTCTGGAAACACCATATATTTT. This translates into CASRVNRDFSGNTIYF.

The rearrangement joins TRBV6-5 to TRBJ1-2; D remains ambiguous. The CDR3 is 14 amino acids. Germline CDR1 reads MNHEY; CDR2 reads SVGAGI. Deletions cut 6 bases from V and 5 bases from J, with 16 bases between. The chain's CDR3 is CASSPLSGWYGYTF. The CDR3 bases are TGTGCCAGCAGCCCCCTATCGGGGTGGTATGGCTACACCTTC.

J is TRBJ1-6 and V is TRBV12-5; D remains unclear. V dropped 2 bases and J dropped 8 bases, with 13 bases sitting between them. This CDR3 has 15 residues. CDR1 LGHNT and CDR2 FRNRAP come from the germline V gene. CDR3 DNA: TGTGCTAGTGGTTTGTTTGACCCTGTACATTCACCCCTCCACTTT. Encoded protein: CASGLFDPVHSPLHF.

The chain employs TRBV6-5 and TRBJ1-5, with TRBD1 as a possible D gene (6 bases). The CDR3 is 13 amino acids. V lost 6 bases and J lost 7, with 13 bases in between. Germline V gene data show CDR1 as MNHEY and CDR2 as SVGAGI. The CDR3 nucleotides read TGTGCCAGCAGGGGGGGCAGGGGCCAGCCCCAGCATTTT. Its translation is CASRGGRGQPQHF.

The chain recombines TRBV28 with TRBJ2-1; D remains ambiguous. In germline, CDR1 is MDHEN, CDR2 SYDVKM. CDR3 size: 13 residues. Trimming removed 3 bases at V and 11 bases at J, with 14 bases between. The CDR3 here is CASSLGYKDQQFF. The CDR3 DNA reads TGTGCCAGCAGTTTGGGCTACAAGGATCAGCAGTTCTTC.

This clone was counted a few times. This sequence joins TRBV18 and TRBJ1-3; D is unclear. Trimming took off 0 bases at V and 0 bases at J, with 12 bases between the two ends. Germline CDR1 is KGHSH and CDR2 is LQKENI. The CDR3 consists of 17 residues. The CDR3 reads CASSPPEGRASGNTIYF. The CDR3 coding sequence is TGTGCCAGCTCACCACCGGAGGGAAGGGCCTCTGGAAACACCATATATTTT.

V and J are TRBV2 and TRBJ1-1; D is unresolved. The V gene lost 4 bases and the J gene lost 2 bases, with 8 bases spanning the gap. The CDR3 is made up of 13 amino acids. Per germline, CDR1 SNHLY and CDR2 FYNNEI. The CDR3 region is CASSGTVNTEAFF. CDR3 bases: TGTGCCAGCAGTGGGACCGTCAACACTGAAGCTTTCTTT. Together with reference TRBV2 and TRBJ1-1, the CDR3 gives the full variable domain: EPEVTQTPSHQVTQMGQEVILRCVPISNHLYFYWYRQILGQKVEFLVSFYNNEISEKSEIFDDQFSVERPDGSNFTLKIRSTKLEDSAMYFCASSGTVNTEAFFGQGTRLTVV.